This T cell receptor (beta chain) was sequenced during a study of shared T cell receptors in the human thymus (TCRdb year 2021). Notes on the research overall: The study investigated the way shared, self-reactive T-cell receptor alpha chains are produced in the human thymus.

Worth noting for this clone: The antigen it recognizes is unknown. Base qualities are missing; no much larger clone stands one base away.

The library relied on the immunoSEQ multiplex PCR assay. The clones in this table, taken by TCRdb from immuneACCESS, are in-frame only. Not every clone is retained; where verified, under half of the shortfall comes from an unresolved V gene, and the cause of the rest is unknown. The sample profile shows roughly 710,000 clones; roughly 85% of them were found once. The ten largest account for 0.0095% to 0.013% of the sample. This same sample was also taken into another study, of human thymus T cells. The second publication reports: Donors were immunologically healthy infants undergoing open corrective cardiac surgery for congenital heart defects in Finland. The thymus tissue came from surgical resects taken out during corrective cardiac surgery. Both the thymic and the peripheral blood repertoires appeared to show biased V and J gene segment usage. Highly overlapping thymic TCR repertoires among unrelated individuals were reported in the related research. The study characterized TCR alpha and beta repertoires from fewer than 10 infant thymus samples and a few related peripheral blood samples. Donor ages ranged from 7 to 244 days, and the cohort comprised more than 5 male and two female infants. After being mechanically released from the tissue, thymocytes were kept at -70 degrees C in pellets of roughly 9.5-32 million cells. A QIAsymphony instrument was used to extract genomic DNA from frozen cell pellets. Using the immunoSEQ multiplex PCR assay, the TCRB and TCRAD loci were amplified from a standardized quantity of quality-controlled genomic DNA. The amplicons covered the V(D)J region and were long enough to include the CDR3 and to identify the V and J genes. Amplicon sequencing was performed on an Illumina platform through the commercial immunoSEQ service. Primer bias and sequencing errors were corrected as previously described, and TCRAD and TCRB definitions were based on the IMGT database. immunoSEQ Analyzer 3.0 and VDJTools were used for repertoire analysis, which covered basic statistics, V/J segment usage, diversity estimates, rarefaction and pairwise overlap. Chao1, ChaoE, Efron-Thisted, Shannon and inverse Simpson indices were used to estimate diversity, which was also estimated on datasets down-sampled to the smallest sample. Repertoire overlap used strict matching of CDR3 nucleotide sequence, V gene and J gene, with Jaccard-based multidimensional scaling clustering. On average, thymus samples yielded 650,000 to 1,000,000 unique TCRB clonotypes, whereas blood samples yielded roughly 81,000.

This TCR came from a girl under three years old with a congenital heart defect. Donor details come from another sample of the same person, matched by shared clones. The specimen was thymocytes.

The CDR3 reads as follows: CASSPGVLGPNEQFF. The DNA is as follows: TGCGCCAGCAGCCCCGGCGTTTTGGGCCCTAATGAGCAGTTCTTC. The rearranged chain carries TRBV5-1 and TRBJ2-1, with the identity of the D gene unclear. The germline V gene gives CDR1 as SGHRS and CDR2 as YFSETQ. V loses 4 bases of germline sequence and J loses 7 bases, and the interval between the two ends is 18 bases. CDR3 length: 15 amino acids, cysteine to phenylalanine. The retained sequence is limited to the CDR3, 45 bases, with the frame set at the first base.